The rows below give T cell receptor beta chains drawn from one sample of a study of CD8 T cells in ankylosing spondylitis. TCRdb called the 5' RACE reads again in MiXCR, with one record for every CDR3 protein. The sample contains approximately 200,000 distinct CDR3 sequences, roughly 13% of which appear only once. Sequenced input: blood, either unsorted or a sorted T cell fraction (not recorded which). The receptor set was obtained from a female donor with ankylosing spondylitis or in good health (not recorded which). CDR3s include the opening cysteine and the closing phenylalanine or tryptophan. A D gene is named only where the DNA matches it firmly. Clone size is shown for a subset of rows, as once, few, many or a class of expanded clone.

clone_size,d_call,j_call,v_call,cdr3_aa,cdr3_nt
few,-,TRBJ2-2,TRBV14,CASSPDYRLAGELFF,TGTGCCAGCAGCCCCGACTACCGATTGGCCGGGGAGCTGTTTTTT
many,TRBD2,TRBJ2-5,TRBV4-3,CASSPGLAGGYQETQYF,TGCGCCAGCAGCCCGGGACTAGCGGGAGGTTACCAAGAGACCCAGTACTTC
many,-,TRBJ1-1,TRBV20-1,CSARTGVEAFF,TGCAGTGCTAGGACGGGAGTGGAAGCTTTCTTT
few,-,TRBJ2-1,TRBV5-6,CASSQPGTNEQFF,TGTGCCAGCAGCCAACCCGGGACCAATGAGCAGTTCTTC
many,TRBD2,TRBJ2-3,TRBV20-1,CSARTGTSQDTQYF,TGCAGTGCTAGAACCGGGACTAGTCAAGATACGCAGTATTTT
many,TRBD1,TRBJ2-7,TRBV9,CASSVGDRGEQYF,TGTGCCAGCAGCGTAGGGGACAGGGGCGAGCAGTACTTC
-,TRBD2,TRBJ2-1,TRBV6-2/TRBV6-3,CASRRGTSGRGDEQFF,TGTGCCAGCAGGAGAGGGACTAGCGGGAGGGGGGATGAGCAGTTCTTC
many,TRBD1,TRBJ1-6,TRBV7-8,CASSLDGTGSNSPLHF,TGTGCCAGCAGCTTAGATGGGACAGGGTCTAATTCACCCCTCCACTTT
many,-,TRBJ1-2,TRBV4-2,CASSQTENYGYTF,TGTGCCAGCAGCCAGACAGAAAACTATGGCTACACCTTC
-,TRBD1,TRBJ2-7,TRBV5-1,CASSLGHTGTDEQYF,TGCGCCAGCAGCTTGGGACACACCGGGACAGACGAGCAGTACTTC
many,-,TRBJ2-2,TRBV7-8,CASSLIRVPGELFF,TGTGCCAGCAGCTTAATCCGGGTTCCCGGGGAGCTGTTTTTT
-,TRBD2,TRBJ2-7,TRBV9,CASSVTSENYEQYF,TGTGCCAGCAGCGTGACTAGCGAGAACTACGAGCAGTACTTC
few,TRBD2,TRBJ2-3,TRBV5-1,CASSAGLAVWGVTDTQYF,TGCGCCAGCAGCGCGGGACTAGCTGTCTGGGGGGTCACAGATACGCAGTATTTT
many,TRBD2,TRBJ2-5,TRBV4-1,CASSQDWEAGGPETQYF,TGCGCCAGCAGCCAAGATTGGGAAGCGGGAGGGCCAGAGACCCAGTACTTC
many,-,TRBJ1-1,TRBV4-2,CASSQELGDGTEAFF,TGTGCCAGCAGCCAAGAACTGGGTGATGGCACTGAAGCTTTCTTT
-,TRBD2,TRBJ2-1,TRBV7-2,CASSLAISGTSRYNEQFF,TGTGCCAGCAGCTTAGCTATATCGGGGACTAGCAGATACAATGAGCAGTTCTTC
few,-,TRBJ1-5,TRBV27,CASSPWGGGDQPQHF,TGTGCCAGCAGTCCCTGGGGGGGGGGAGATCAGCCCCAGCATTTT